This TCR beta chain was identified during a study of T cell repertoires in cytomegalovirus infection. About the research overall: Public TCR beta signatures were indicative of both CMV infection and a matching HLA type.

TCRdb reprocessed the reads via MiXCR and lists one record per CDR3 protein. The table has 45,000 to 75,000 distinct CDR3 sequences, about a third seen once; the top ten hold 65% to 80%. In this sample, this clonotype turned up a few times. The antigen is unknown. The V and J ends lost 6 bases and 2 bases, in that order; junction bases with no gene match: 6. The CDR3 covers 14 residues. Per the germline V gene, CDR1 is MNHEY and CDR2 is SVGAGI. The chain recombines TRBV6-5 with TRBJ2-5; 7 bases line up with TRBD2. The source is a human donor in good health (CMV status not recorded). Some clones in this sample may be carry-over from other donors' samples. The sequenced sample was PBMCs, sequenced either directly or after in vitro stimulation (not recorded which). The CDR3 loop is CASRPAGGQETQYF. The CDR3, as DNA: TGTGCCAGCAGACCCGCCGGGGGGCAAGAGACCCAGTACTTC.